The T cell receptor beta chain under discussion was sequenced for a study of tumor and adjacent non-tumor tissue in lung cancer. Study in general: There were roughly 11 adenocarcinoma, a couple of squamous cell carcinoma and 1 small cell lung cancer cases.

The length of the CDR3 is 16 residues. Germline CDR1 is LGHNT and CDR2 is FRNRAP. TCRbeta libraries were built with three rounds of nested PCR, modified from ARM-PCR. TCRdb redid the calling of the multiplex PCR reads with MiXCR, one entry per CDR3 protein. The table records 98,000 or so distinct CDR3 sequences, less than 85% of them present only once. Regarding this clonotype: No antigen is known for it. An end of the junction differs from the germline gene, which may be a read error.

This sample's RNA came from whole unsorted tissue. The normal lung tissue was taken more than 3 cm from the tumor edge. Study-wide results and limits: Tumor tissue had significantly higher TCR diversity than normal lung.

This TCR derives from a man aged 60 to 75 with small cell lung cancer. The V gene is TRBV12-5, the J gene TRBJ2-1, with 11 positions matching TRBD1. Sequenced: distant non-tumor lung tissue. The CDR3 spells CASGVAWGQGVYEQLF. DNA for the CDR3: TGTGCTAGTGGTGTGGCTTGGGGACAGGGGGTTTATGAACAGCTCTTC.